The clone carrying this TCR beta chain has a handful of counts. Its antigen is still unknown. The CDR3 length is 13 residues. CDR1 MNHEY and CDR2 SMNVEV come from the germline V gene (reference sequence). The V end lost 3 bases, the J end lost 2 bases, and 5 bases lay between the germline ends. Time point described: blood 4 weeks post-SBRT, at nephrectomy. As for treatment: 15 Gy SBRT to primary tumor, nephrectomy 4 weeks later. Nephrectomy followed 15 Gy stereotactic body radiation by 4 weeks. Sequencing used immunoSEQ multiplex PCR; TCRdb keeps in-frame clones, though not all of them. The table lists about 77,000 clones, roughly 85% of them singletons. The sample belongs to a study of radiation and T cells in renal cell carcinoma. Study observations and caveats: No pretreatment tumor biopsies were available for baseline clonotypes. From baseline, blood top tumor clonotypes peaked at 2 weeks post-radiation.

The sequence derives from a woman aged 55-69 years with renal cell carcinoma. The sequencing used blood, collected from a patient whose treatment included radiotherapy and nephrectomy. The gene calls are TRBV27 and TRBJ1-5; D unresolved. CDR3 amino acids: CASSFVGNQPQHF. CDR3 in DNA: TGTGCCAGCAGTTTCGTCGGCAATCAGCCCCAGCATTTT.